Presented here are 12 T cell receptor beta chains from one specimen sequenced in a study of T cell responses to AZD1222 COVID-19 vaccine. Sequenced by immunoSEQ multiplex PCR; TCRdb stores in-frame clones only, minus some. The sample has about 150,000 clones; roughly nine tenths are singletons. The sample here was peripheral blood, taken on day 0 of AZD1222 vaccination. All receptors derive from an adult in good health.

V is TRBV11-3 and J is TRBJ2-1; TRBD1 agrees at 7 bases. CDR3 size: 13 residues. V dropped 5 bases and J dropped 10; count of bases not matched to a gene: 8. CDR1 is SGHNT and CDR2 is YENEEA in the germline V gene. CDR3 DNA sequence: TGTGCCAGCAGCCTAAGGGACAGCACAGAGCAGTTCTTC. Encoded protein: CASSLRDSTEQFF.

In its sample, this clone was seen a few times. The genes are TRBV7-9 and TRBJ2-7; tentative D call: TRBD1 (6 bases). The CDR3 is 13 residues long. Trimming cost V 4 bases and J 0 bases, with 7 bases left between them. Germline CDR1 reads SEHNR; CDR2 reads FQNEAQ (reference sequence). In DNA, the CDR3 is TGTGCCAGCAGCTGGGACAACTCCTACGAGCAGTACTTC. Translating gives CASSWDNSYEQYF.

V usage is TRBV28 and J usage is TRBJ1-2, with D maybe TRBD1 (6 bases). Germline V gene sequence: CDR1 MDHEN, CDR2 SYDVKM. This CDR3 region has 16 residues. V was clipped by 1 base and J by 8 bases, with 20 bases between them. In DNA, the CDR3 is TGTGCCAGCAGTTTATCACCCGGACAGTCCGCGCGGGGCTACACCTTC. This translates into CASSLSPGQSARGYTF.

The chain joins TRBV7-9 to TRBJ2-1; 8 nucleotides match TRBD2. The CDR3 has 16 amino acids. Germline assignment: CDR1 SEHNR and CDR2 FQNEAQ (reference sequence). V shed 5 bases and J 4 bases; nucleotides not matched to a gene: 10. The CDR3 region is CASSLYGGGRYNEQFF. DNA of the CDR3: TGTGCCAGCAGCCTCTATGGCGGGGGGCGTTACAATGAGCAGTTCTTC. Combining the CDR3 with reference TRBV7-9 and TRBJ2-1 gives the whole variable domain DTGVSQNPRHKITKRGQNVTFRCDPISEHNRLYWYRQTLGQGPEFLTYFQNEAQLEKSRLLSDRFSAERPKGSFSTLEIQRTEQGDSAMYLCASSLYGGGRYNEQFFGPGTRLTVL.

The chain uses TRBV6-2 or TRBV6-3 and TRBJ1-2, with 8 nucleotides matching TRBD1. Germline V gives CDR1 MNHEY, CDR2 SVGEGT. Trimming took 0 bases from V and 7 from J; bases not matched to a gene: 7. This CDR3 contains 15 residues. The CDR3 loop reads CASSYSGRGLSGYTF. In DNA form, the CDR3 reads TGTGCCAGCAGTTACTCGGGCAGGGGGCTAAGTGGCTACACCTTC.

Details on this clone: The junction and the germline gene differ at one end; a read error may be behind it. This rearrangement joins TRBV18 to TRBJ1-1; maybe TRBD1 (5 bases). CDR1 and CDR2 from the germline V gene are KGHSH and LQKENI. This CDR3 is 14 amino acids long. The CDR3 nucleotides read TGTGCCAGCTCCCCAGGAGGGGTCGTCACTAAAGCTTTCTTT. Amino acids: CASSPGGVVTKAFF.

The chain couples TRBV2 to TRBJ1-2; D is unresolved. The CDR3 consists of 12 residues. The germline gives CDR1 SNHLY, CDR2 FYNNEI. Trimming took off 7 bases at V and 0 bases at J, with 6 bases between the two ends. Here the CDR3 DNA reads TGTGCCAGCACCATTTCTAACTATGGCTACACCTTC. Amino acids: CASTISNYGYTF.

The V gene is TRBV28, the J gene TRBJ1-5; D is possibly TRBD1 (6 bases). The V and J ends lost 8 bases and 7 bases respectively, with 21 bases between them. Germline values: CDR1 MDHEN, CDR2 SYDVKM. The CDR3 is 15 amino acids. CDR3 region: CASGGGAGAQQPQHF. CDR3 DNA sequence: TGTGCCAGCGGGGGAGGGGCAGGGGCCCAACAGCCCCAGCATTTT.

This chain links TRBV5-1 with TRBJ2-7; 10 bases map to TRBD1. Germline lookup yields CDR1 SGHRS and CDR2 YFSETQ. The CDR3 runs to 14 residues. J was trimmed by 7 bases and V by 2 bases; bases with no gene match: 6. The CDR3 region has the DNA TGCGCCAGCAGCTTTGGACAGGGGGTGGGAGAGCAGTACTTC. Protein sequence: CASSFGQGVGEQYF.

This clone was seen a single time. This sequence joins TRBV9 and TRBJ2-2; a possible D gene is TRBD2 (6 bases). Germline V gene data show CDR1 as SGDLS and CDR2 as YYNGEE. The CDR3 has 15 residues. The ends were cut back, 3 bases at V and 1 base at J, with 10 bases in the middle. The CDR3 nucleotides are TGTGCCAGCAGCGCCGGGACTGAGAACACCGGGGAGCTGTTTTTT. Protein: CASSAGTENTGELFF.

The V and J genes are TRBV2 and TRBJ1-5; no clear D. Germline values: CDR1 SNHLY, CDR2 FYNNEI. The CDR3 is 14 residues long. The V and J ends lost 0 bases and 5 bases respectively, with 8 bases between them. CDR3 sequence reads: CASSEALRDQPQHF. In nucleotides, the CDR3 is TGTGCCAGCAGTGAAGCCCTAAGGGATCAGCCCCAGCATTTT.

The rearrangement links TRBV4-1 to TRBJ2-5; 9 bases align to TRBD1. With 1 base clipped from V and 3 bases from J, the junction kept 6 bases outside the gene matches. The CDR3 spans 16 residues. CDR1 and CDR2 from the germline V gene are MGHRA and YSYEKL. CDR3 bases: TGCGCCAGCAGCCAAGTTGACAGGACAGGGGAAGAGACCCAGTACTTC. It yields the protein CASSQVDRTGEETQYF.